This TCR beta chain was found in a study of patients and donors after allogeneic stem cell transplantation. Germline V gene data show CDR1 as SGHTA and CDR2 as FQGTGA. This CDR3 contains 16 residues. J lost 6 bases, V lost 2 bases, and 9 bases had no gene match. TCRdb reprocessed the RT-PCR reads via MiXCR and lists one record per CDR3 protein. The sample yields approximately 170,000 distinct CDR3 sequences, approximately 22% seen once. The receptor's source is a human donor who was either an allogeneic HSCT recipient or a stem cell or donor lymphocyte infusion donor (not recorded which). It is not recorded whose cells these are; they may come from a transplant donor. The genes are TRBV7-3 and TRBJ2-3; 9 nucleotides agree with TRBD2. Specimen: blood, either unsorted or a sorted T cell fraction (not recorded which). The CDR3 DNA sequence: TGTGCCAGCAGCTTAGACCTAGCGGGGCGGGGTGATACGCAGTATTTT. This sequence encodes CASSLDLAGRGDTQYF.